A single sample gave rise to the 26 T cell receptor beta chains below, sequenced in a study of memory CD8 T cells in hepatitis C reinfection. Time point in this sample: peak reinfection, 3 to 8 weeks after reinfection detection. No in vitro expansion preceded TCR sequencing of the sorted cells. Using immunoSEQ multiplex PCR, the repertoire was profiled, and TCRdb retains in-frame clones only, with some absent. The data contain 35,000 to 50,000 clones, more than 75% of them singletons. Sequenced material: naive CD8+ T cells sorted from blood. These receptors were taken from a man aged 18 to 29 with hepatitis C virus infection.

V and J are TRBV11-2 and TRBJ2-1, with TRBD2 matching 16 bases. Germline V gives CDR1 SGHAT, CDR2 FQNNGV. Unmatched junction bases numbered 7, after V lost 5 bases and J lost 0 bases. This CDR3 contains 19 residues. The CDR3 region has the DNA TGTGCCAGCAGCCCGGGGACTAGCGGGAGGGGCGGCTCCTACAATGAGCAGTTCTTC. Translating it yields CASSPGTSGRGGSYNEQFF. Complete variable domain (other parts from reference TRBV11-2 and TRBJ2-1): EAGVAQSPRYKIIEKRQSVAFWCNPISGHATLYWYQQILGQGPKLLIQFQNNGVVDDSQLPKDRFSAERLKGVDSTLKIQPAKLEDSAVYLCASSPGTSGRGGSYNEQFFGPGTRLTVL.

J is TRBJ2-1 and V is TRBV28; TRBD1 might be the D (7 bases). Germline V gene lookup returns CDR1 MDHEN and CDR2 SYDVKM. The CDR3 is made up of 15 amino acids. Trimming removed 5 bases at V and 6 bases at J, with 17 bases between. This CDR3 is CASSGGGPFGNEQFF. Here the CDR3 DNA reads TGTGCCAGCAGTGGAGGGGGCCCCTTTGGCAATGAGCAGTTCTTC.

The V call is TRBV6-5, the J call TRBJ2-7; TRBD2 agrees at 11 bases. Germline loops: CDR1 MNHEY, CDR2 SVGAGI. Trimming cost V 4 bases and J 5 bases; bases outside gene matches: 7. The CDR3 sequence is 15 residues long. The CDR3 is CASSLLAGVGNEQYF. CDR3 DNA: TGTGCCAGCAGTTTACTAGCGGGAGTGGGGAACGAGCAGTACTTC.

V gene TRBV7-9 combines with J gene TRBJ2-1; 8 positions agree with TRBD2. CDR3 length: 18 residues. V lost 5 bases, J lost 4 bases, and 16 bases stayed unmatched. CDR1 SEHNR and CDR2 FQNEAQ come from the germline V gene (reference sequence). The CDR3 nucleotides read TGTGCCAGCAGCGGGAGGGCAGGCGGGAGGTCGTTATACAATGAGCAGTTCTTC. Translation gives CASSGRAGGRSLYNEQFF.

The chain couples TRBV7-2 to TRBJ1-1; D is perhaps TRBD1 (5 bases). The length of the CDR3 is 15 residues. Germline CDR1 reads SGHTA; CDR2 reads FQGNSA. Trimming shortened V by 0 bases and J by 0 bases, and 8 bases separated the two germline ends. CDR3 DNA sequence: TGTGCCAGCAGCTTAGCGTACAGGTTGAACACTGAAGCTTTCTTT. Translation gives CASSLAYRLNTEAFF.

CDR3 sequence reads: CASSLLGLAGVWHEQFF. The DNA of the CDR3 is TGTGCCAGCAGTTTATTGGGACTAGCGGGAGTGTGGCATGAGCAGTTCTTC. The chain is built from TRBV28 and TRBJ2-1, with 14 bases fitting TRBD2. CDR1 and CDR2 from the germline V gene are MDHEN and SYDVKM. The CDR3 length is 17 residues. V dropped 1 base and J dropped 8; count of bases not matched to a gene: 7.

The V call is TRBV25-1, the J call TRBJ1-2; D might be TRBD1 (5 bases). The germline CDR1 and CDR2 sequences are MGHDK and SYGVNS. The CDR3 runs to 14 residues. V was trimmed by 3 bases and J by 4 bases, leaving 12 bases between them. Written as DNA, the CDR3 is TGTGCCAGCAGTGACTTGGGGCTTTCCTATGGCTACACCTTC. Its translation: CASSDLGLSYGYTF.

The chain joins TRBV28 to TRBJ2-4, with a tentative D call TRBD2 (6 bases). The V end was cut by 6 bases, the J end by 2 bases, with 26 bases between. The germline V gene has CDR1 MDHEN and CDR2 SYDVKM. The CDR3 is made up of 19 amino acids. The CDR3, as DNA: TGTGCCAGCAGGCGAATCCGGGACCCCCCCGCGGGGACCAAAAACATTCAGTACTTC. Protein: CASRRIRDPPAGTKNIQYF.

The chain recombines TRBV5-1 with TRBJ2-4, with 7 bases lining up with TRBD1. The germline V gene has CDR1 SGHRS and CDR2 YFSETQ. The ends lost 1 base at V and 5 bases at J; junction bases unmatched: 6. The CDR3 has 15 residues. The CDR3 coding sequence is TGCGCCAGCAGCTTGAATTTTGGACAGGAAAACATTCAGTACTTC. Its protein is CASSLNFGQENIQYF.

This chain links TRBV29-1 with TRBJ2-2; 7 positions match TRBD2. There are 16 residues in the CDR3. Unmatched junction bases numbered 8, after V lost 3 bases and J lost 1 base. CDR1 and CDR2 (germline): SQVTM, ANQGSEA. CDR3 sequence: CSVEVPSGVNTGELFF. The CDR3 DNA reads TGCAGCGTTGAGGTCCCTAGCGGAGTGAACACCGGGGAGCTGTTTTTT.

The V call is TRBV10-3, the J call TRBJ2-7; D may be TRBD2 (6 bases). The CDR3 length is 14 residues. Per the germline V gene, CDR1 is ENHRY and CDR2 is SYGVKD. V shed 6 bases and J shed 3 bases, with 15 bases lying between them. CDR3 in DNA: TGTGCCATCAGCGCCGGGACTGGAATCTACGAGCAGTACTTC. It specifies CAISAGTGIYEQYF.

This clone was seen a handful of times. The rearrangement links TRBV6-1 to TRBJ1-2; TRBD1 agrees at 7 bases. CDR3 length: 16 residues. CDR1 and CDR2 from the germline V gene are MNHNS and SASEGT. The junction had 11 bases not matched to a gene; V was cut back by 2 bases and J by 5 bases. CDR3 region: CASSESEQGRIYGYTF. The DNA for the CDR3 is TGTGCCAGCAGTGAATCAGAACAGGGGAGAATATATGGCTACACCTTC.

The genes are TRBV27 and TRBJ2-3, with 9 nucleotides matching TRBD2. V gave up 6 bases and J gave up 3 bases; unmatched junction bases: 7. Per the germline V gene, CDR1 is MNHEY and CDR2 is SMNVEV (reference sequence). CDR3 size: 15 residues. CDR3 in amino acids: CASSRTSVITDTQYF. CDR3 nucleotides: TGTGCCAGCAGCCGGACTAGCGTAATTACAGATACGCAGTATTTT.

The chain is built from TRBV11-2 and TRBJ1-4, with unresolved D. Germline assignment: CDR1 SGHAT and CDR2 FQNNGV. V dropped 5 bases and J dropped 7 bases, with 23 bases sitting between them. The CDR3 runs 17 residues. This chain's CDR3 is CASSLEMTPRYSEKLFF. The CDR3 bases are TGTGCCAGCAGCCTCGAGATGACACCTCGTTATAGTGAAAAACTGTTTTTT.

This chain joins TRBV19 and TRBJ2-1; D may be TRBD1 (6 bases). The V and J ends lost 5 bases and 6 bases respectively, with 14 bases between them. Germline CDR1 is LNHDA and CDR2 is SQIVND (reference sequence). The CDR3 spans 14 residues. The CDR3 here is CASSLPGHINEQFF. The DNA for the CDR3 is TGTGCCAGTAGTTTGCCGGGACACATCAATGAGCAGTTCTTC.

The CDR3 loop is CASSLERGVDTQYF. CDR3 nucleotide sequence: TGTGCCAGCAGTTTAGAGCGGGGGGTAGATACGCAGTATTTT. The V call is TRBV28, the J call TRBJ2-3; TRBD2 aligns across 9 bases. The germline V gene has CDR1 MDHEN and CDR2 SYDVKM. The CDR3 has 14 amino acids. Trimming cost V 2 bases and J 5 bases; bases outside gene matches: 2.

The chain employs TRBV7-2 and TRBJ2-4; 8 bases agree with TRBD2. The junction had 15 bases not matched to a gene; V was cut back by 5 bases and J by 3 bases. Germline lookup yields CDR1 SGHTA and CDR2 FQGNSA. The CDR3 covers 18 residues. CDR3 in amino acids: CASSTPRGGGSGKNIQYF. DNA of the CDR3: TGTGCCAGCAGCACACCTCGGGGGGGCGGGAGTGGCAAAAACATTCAGTACTTC.

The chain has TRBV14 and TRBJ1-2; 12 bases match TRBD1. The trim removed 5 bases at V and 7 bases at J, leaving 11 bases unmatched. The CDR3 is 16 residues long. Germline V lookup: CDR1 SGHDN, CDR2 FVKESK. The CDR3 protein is CASSSGQGASLPGYTF. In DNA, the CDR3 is TGTGCCAGCAGCTCGGGACAGGGGGCGTCGCTCCCTGGCTACACCTTC.

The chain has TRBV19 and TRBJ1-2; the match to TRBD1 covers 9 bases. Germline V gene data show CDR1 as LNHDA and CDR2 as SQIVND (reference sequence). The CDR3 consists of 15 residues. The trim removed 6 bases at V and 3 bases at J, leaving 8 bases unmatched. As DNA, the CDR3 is TGTGCCAGTAGGACCCGGGACAGGGATGACTATGGCTACACCTTC. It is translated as CASRTRDRDDYGYTF.

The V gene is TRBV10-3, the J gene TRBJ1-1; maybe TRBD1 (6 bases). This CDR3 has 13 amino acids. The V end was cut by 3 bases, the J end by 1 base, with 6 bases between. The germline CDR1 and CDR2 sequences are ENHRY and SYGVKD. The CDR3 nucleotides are TGTGCCATCAGTGACAGGGGGAACACTGAAGCTTTCTTT. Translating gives CAISDRGNTEAFF.

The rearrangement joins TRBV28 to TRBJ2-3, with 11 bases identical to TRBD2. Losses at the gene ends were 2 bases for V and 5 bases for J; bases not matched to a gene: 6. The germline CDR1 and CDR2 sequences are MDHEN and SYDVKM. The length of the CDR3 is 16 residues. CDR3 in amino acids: CASSLIAGGPGDTQYF. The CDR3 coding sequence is TGTGCCAGCAGTTTAATAGCGGGAGGGCCTGGAGATACGCAGTATTTT.

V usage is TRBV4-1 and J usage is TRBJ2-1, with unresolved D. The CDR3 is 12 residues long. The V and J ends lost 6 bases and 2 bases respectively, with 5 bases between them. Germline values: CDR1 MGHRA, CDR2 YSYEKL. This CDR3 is CASSHTYNEQFF. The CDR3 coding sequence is TGCGCCAGCAGTCACACCTACAATGAGCAGTTCTTC.

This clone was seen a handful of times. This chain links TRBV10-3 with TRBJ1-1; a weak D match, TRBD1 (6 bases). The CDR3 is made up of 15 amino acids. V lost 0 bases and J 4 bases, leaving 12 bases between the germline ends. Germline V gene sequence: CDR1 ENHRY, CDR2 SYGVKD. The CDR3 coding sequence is TGTGCCATCAGTGAGTCTTTGGGGGCGGTCACTGAAGCTTTCTTT. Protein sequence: CAISESLGAVTEAFF.

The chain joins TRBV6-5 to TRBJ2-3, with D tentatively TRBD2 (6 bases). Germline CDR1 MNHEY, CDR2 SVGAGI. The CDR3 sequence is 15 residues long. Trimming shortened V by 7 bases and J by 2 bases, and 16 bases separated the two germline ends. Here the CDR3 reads CASTQTGVNTDTQYF. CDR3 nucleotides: TGTGCCAGCACTCAAACGGGGGTAAACACAGATACGCAGTATTTT.

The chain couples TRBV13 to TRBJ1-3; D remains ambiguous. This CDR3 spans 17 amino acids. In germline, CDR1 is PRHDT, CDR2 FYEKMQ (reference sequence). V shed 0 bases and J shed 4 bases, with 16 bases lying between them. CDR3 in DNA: TGTGCCAGCAGCTTAGGGTTGGAGGGATTTATAGGAAACACCATATATTTT. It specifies CASSLGLEGFIGNTIYF. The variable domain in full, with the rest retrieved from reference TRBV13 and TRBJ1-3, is AAGVIQSPRHLIKEKRETATLKCYPIPRHDTVYWYQQGPGQDPQFLISFYEKMQSDKGSIPDRFSAQQFSDYHSELNMSSLELGDSALYFCASSLGLEGFIGNTIYFGEGSWLTVV.

CDR3 region: CASSLWAAGDTEAFF. In DNA, the CDR3 is TGCGCCAGCAGCTTGTGGGCCGCGGGGGACACTGAAGCTTTCTTT. The chain is built from TRBV5-1 and TRBJ1-1, with D tentatively TRBD1 (5 bases). The CDR3 totals 15 residues. Between the trimmed V and J ends, which lost 1 base and 3 bases, there was a span of 13 bases. Germline V gene sequence: CDR1 SGHRS, CDR2 YFSETQ. Full variable domain (missing parts from reference TRBV5-1 and TRBJ1-1): KAGVTQTPRYLIKTRGQQVTLSCSPISGHRSVSWYQQTPGQGLQFLFEYFSETQRNKGNFPGRFSGRQFSNSRSEMNVSTLELGDSALYLCASSLWAAGDTEAFFGQGTRLTVV.